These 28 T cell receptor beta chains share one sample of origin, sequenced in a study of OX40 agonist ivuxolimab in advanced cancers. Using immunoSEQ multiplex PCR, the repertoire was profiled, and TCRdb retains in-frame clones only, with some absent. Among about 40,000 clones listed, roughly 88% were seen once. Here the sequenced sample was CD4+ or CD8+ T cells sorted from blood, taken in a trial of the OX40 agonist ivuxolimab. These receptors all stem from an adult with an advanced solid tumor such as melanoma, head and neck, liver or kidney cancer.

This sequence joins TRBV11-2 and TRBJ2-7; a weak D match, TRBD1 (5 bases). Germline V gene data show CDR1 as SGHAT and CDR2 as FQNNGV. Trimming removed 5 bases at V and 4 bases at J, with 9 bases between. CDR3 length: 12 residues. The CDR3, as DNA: TGTGCCAGCAGCAGGGGAATTTACGAGCAGTACTTC. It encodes CASSRGIYEQYF.

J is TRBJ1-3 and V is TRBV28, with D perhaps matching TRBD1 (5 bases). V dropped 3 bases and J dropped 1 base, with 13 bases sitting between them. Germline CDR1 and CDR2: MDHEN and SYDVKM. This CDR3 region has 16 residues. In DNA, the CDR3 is TGTGCCAGCAGTTTGCCCAGGGAGTCTTCTGGAAACACCATATATTTT. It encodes CASSLPRESSGNTIYF.

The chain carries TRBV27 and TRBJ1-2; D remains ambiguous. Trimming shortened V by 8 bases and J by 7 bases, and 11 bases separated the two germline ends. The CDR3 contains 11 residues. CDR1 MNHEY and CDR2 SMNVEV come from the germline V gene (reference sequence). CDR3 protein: CASGIFSGYTF. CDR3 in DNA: TGTGCCAGCGGAATCTTTAGTGGCTACACCTTC.

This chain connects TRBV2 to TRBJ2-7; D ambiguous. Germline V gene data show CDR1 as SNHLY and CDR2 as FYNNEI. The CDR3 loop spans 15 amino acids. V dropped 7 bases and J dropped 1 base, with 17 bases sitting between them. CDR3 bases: TGTGCCAGCACCTCAACCTGGGATGCGTCCTACGAGCAGTACTTC. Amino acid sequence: CASTSTWDASYEQYF.

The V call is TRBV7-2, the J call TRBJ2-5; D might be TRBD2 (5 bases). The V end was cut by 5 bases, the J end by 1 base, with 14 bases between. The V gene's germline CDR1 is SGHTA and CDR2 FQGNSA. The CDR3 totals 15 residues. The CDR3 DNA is TGTGCCAGCAGCCGAGTGTTTGGAGGCCAAGAGACCCAGTACTTC. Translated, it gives CASSRVFGGQETQYF. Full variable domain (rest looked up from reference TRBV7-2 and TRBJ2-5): GAGVSQSPSNKVTEKGKDVELRCDPISGHTALYWYRQSLGQGLEFLIYFQGNSAPDKSGLPSDRFSAERTGGSVSTLTIQRTQQEDSAVYLCASSRVFGGQETQYFGPGTRLLVL.

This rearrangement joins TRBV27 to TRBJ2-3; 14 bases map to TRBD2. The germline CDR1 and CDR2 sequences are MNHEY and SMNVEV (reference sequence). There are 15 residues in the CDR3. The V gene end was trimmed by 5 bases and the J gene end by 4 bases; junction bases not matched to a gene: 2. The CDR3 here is CASSTTSGRADTQYF. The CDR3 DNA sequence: TGTGCCAGCAGTACGACTAGCGGGAGGGCAGATACGCAGTATTTT.

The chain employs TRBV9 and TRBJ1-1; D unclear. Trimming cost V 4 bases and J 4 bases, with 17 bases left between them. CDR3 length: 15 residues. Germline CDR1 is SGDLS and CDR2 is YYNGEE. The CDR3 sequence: CASSPIGMLLTEAFF. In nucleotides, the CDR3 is TGTGCCAGCAGCCCTATAGGGATGCTGCTCACTGAAGCTTTCTTT.

The chain's CDR3 is CASRPQSNQPQHF. The CDR3 nucleotides read TGTGCCAGCAGACCCCAGAGCAATCAGCCCCAGCATTTT. The V gene is TRBV28, the J gene TRBJ1-5; no definite D call. The CDR3 consists of 13 residues. The germline gives CDR1 MDHEN, CDR2 SYDVKM. The V end was cut by 6 bases, the J end by 1 base, with 7 bases between. The whole variable domain, filled in from reference TRBV28 and TRBJ1-5, reads DVKVTQSSRYLVKRTGEKVFLECVQDMDHENMFWYRQDPGLGLRLIYFSYDVKMKEKGDIPEGYSVSREKKERFSLILESASTNQTSMYLCASRPQSNQPQHFGDGTRLSIL.

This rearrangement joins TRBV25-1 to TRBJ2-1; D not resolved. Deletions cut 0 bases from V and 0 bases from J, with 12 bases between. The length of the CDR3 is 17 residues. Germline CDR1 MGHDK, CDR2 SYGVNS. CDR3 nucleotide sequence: TGTGCCAGCAGTGAATATCCCGAGGAAAGCTCCTACAATGAGCAGTTCTTC. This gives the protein CASSEYPEESSYNEQFF.

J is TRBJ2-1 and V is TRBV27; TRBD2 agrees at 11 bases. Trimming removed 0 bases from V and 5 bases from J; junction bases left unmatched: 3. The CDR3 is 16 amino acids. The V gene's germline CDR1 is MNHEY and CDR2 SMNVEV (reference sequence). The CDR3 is CASSLSLAGVDNEQFF. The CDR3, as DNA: TGTGCCAGCAGTTTATCACTAGCGGGAGTGGACAATGAGCAGTTCTTC.

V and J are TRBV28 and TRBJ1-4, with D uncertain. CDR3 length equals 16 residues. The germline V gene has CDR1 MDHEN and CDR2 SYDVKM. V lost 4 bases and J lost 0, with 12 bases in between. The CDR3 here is CASSSREGATNEKLFF. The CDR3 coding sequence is TGTGCCAGCAGTTCCCGGGAGGGCGCAACTAATGAAAAACTGTTTTTT.

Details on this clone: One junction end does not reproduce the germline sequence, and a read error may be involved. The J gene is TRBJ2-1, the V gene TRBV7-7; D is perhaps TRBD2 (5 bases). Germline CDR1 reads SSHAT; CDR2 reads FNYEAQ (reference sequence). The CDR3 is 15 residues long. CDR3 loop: CASSLIEGVSNEQFF. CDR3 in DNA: TGTGCTAGCAGCTTAATCGAGGGAGTTAGCAATGAGCAGTTCTTC.

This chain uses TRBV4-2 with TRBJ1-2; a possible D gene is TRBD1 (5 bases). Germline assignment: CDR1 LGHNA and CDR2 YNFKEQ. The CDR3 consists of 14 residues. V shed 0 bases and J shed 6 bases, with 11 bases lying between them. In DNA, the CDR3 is TGTGCCAGCAGCCAAGATCTGCCAGGGCATGGCTACACCTTC. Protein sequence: CASSQDLPGHGYTF.

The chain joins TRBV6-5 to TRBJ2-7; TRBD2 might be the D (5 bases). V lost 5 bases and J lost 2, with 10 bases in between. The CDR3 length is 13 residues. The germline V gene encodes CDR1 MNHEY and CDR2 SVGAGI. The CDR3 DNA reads TGTGCCAGCAGTCCCTGGGGAGCCTACGAGCAGTACTTC. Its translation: CASSPWGAYEQYF.

The CDR3 region is CASSPGTSGHNEQFF. CDR3 bases: TGTGCCAGCAGTCCCGGGACTAGCGGGCATAATGAGCAGTTCTTC. The genes are TRBV27 and TRBJ2-1, with 12 positions matching TRBD2. CDR1 MNHEY and CDR2 SMNVEV come from the germline V gene (reference sequence). The CDR3 runs to 15 residues. Unmatched junction bases numbered 6, after V lost 5 bases and J lost 7 bases.

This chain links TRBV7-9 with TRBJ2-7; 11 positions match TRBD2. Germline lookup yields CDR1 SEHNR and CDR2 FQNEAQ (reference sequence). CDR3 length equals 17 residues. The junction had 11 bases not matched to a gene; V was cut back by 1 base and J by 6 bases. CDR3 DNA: TGTGCCAGCAGCTTAGGGGAGGCGTTAGCGGGAGGGGTCGAGCAGTACTTC. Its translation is CASSLGEALAGGVEQYF.

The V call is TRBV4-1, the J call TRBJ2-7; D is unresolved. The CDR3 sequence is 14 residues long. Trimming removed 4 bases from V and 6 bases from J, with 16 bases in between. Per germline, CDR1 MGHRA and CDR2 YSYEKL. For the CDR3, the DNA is TGCGCCAGCAGCCCTACGGGCCTGCTGGGCGAGCAGTACTTC. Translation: CASSPTGLLGEQYF.

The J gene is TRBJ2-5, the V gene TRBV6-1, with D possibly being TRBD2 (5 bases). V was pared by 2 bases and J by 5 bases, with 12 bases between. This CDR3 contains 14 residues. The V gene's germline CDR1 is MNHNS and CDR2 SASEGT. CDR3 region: CASSESTEAETQYF. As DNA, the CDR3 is TGTGCCAGCAGTGAATCCACGGAGGCGGAGACCCAGTACTTC.

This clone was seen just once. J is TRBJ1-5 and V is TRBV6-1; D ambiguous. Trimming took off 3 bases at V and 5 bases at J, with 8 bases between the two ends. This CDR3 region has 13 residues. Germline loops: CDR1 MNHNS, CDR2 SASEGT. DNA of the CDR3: TGTGCCAGCAGTGATTGGGTGGATCAGCCCCAGCATTTT. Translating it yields CASSDWVDQPQHF.

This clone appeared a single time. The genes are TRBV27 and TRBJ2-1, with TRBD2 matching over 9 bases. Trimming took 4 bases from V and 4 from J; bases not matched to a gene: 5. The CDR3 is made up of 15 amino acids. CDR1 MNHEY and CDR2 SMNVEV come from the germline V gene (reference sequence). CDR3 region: CASSSPSGGYNEQFF. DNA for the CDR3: TGTGCCAGCAGTTCCCCCAGCGGGGGGTACAATGAGCAGTTCTTC.

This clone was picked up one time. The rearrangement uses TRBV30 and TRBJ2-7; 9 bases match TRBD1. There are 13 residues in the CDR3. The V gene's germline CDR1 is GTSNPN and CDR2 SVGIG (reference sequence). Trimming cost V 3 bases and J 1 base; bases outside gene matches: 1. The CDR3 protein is CAWRGQGSYEQYF. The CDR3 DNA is TGTGCCTGGAGGGGACAGGGTTCCTACGAGCAGTACTTC.

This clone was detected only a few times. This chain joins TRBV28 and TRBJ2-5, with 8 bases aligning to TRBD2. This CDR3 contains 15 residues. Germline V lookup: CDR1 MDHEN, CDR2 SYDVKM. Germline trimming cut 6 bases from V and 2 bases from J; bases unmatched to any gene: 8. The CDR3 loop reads CASRVRLARQETQYF. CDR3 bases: TGTGCCAGCAGGGTTCGACTAGCGAGGCAAGAGACCCAGTACTTC.

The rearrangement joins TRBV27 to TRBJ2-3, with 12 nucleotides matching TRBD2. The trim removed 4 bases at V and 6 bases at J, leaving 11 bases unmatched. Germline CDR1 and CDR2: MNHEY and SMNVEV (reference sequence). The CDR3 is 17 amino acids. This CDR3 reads CASSSRTSGTIPDTQYF. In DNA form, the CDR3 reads TGTGCCAGCAGTTCCCGGACTAGCGGGACTATCCCGGATACGCAGTATTTT.

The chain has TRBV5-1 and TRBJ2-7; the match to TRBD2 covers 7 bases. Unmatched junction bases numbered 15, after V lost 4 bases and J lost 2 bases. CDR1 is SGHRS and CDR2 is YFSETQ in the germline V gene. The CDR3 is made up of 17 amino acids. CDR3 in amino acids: CASSLMGRRELTYEQYF. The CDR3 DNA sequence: TGCGCCAGCAGCCTTATGGGTCGGCGGGAGTTGACCTACGAGCAGTACTTC.

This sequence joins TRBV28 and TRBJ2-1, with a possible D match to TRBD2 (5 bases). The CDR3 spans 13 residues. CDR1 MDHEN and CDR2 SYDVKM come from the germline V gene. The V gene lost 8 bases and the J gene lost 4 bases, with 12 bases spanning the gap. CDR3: CASLAGSYNEQFF. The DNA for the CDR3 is TGTGCCAGCCTAGCCGGAAGTTACAATGAGCAGTTCTTC.

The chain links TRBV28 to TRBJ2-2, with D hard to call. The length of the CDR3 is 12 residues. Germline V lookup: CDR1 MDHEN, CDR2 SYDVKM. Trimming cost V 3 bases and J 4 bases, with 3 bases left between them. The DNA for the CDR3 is TGTGCCAGCAGTTTGAGCACCGGGGAGCTGTTTTTT. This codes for CASSLSTGELFF.

The CDR3 sequence: CASSDGSSANEQFF. The CDR3 DNA reads as TGTGCCAGCAGTGATGGATCCTCGGCCAATGAGCAGTTCTTC. This chain links TRBV6-4 with TRBJ2-1; D call uncertain. The V gene's germline CDR1 is MRHNA and CDR2 SNTAGT. CDR3 length: 14 amino acids. Trimming took 3 bases from V and 6 from J, leaving 12 bases between them.

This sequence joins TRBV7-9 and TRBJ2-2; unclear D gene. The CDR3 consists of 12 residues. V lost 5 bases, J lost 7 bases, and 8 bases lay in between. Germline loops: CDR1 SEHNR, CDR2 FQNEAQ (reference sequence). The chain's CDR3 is CASSLEHGELFF. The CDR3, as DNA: TGTGCCAGCAGCCTGGAGCACGGGGAGCTGTTTTTT.